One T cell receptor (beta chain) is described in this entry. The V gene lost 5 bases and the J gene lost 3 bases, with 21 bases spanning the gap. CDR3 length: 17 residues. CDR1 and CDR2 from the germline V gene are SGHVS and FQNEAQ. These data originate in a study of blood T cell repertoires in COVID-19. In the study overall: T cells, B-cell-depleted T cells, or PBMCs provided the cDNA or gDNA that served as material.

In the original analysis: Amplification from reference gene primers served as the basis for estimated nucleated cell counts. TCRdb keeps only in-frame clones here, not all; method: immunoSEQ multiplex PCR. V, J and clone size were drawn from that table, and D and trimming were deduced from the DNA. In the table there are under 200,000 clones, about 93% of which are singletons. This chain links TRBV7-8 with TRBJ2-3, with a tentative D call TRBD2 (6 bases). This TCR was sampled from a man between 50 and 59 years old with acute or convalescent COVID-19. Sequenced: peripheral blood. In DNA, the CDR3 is TGTGCCAGCAGCCCCGAGGGTCTGGGGGGTTTTACAGATACGCAGTATTTT. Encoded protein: CASSPEGLGGFTDTQYF.